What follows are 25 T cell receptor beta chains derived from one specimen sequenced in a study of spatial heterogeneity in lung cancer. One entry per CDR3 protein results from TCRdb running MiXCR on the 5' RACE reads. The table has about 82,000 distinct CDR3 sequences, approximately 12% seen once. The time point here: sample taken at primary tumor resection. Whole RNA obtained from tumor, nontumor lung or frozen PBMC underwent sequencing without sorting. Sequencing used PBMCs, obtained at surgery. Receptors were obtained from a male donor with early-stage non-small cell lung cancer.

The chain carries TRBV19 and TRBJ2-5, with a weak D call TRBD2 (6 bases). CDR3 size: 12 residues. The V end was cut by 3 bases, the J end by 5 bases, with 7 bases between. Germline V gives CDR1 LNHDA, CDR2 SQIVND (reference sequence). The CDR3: CASSIRGETQYF. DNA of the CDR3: TGTGCCAGTAGTATCCGGGGGGAGACCCAGTACTTC.

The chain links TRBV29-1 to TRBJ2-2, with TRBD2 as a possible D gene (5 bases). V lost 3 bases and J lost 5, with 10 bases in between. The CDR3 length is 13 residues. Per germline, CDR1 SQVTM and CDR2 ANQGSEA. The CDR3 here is CSVEVTGTGELFF. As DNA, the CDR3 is TGCAGCGTTGAGGTTACGGGGACCGGGGAGCTGTTTTTT.

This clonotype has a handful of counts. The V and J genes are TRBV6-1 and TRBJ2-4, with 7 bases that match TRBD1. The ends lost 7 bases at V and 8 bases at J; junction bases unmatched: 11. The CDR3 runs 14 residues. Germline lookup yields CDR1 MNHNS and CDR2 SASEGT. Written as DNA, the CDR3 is TGTGCCAGCACCCCTGAGAGGGGGCTGGACATTCAGTACTTC. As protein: CASTPERGLDIQYF.

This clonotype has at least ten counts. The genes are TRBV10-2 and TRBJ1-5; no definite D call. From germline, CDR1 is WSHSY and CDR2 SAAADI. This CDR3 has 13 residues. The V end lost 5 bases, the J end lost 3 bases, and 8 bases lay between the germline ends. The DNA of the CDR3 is TGCGCCAGCAGTTCAGACGTCAATCAGCCCCAGCATTTT. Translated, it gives CASSSDVNQPQHF.

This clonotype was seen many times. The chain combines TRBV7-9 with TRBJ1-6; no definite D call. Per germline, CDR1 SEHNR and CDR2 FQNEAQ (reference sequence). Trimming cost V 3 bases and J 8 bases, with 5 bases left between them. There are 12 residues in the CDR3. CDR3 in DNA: TGTGCCAGCAGCTTTAGCGATTCACCCCTCCACTTT. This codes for CASSFSDSPLHF.

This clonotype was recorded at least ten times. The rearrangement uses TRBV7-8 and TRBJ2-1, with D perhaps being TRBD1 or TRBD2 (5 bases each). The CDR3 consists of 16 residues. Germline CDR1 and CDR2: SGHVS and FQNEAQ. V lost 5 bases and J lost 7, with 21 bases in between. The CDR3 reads CASSARDRPIMNEQFF. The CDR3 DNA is TGTGCCAGCAGCGCTCGGGACCGTCCCATAATGAATGAGCAGTTCTTC.

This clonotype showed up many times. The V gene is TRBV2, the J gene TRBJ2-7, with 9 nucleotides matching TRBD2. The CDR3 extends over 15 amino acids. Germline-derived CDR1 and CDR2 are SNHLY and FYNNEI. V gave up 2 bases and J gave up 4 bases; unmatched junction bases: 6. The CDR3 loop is CASSELAGVGYEQYF. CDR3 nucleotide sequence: TGTGCCAGCAGTGAATTAGCGGGAGTGGGTTACGAGCAGTACTTC.

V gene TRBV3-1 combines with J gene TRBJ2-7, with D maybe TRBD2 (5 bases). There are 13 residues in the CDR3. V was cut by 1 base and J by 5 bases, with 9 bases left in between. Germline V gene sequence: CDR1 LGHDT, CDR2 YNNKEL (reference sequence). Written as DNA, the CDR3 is TGTGCCAGCAGCCAAGTTGCGGGCCACGAGCAGTACTTC. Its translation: CASSQVAGHEQYF.

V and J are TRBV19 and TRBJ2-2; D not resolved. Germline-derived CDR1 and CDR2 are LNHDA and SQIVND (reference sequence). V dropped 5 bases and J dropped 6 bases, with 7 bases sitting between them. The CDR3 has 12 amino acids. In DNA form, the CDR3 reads TGTGCCAGTAGTGAGGCCCCCGGGGAGCTGTTTTTT. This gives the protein CASSEAPGELFF.

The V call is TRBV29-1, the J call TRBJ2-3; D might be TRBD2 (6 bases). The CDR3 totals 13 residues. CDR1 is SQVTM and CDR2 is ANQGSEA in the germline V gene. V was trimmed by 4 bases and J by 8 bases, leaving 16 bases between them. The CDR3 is CSVVSSSEGTQYF. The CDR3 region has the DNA TGCAGCGTTGTTAGTTCCTCGGAGGGTACGCAGTATTTT.

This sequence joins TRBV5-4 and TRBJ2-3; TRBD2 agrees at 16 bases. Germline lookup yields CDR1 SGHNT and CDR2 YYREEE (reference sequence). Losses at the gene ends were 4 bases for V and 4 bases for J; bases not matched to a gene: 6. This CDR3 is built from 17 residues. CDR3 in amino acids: CASSPGTSGGAADTQYF. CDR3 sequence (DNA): TGTGCCAGCAGCCCCGGGACTAGCGGGGGGGCCGCAGATACGCAGTATTTT.

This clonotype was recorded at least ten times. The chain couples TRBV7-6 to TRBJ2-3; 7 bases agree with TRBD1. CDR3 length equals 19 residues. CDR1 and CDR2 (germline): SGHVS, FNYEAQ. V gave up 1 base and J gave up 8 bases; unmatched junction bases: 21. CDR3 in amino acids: CASSLEPLRDSEVQTTQYF. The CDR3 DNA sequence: TGTGCCAGCAGCTTAGAACCCTTGAGGGACAGTGAGGTACAGACTACGCAGTATTTT.

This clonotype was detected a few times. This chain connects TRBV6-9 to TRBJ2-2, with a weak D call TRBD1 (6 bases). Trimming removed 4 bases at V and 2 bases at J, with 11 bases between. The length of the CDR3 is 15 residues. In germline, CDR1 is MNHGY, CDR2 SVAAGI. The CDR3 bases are TGTGCCAGCAGTTCCGGGACAATAAACACCGGGGAGCTGTTTTTT. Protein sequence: CASSSGTINTGELFF.

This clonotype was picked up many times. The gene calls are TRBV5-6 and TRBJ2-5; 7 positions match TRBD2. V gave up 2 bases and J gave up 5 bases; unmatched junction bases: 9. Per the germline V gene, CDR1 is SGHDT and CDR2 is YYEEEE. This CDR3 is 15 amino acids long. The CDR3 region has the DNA TGTGCCAGCAGCTTCCCCACGGACGGGGGGGAGACCCAGTACTTC. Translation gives CASSFPTDGGETQYF.

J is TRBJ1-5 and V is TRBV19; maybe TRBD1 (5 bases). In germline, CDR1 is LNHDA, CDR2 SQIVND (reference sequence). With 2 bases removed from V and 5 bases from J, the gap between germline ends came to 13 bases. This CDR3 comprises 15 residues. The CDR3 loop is CASSIRQGPYQPQHF. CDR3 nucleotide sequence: TGTGCCAGTAGTATACGGCAGGGACCGTATCAGCCCCAGCATTTT. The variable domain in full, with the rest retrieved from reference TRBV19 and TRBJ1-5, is DGGITQSPKYLFRKEGQNVTLSCEQNLNHDAMYWYRQDPGQGLRLIYYSQIVNDFQKGDIAEGYSVSREKKESFPLTVTSAQKNPTAFYLCASSIRQGPYQPQHFGDGTRLSIL.

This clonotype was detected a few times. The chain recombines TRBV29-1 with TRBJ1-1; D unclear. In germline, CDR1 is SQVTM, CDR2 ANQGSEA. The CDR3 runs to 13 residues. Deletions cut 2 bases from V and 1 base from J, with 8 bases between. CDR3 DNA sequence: TGCAGCGTTGAAACAGCTAAGAACACTGAAGCTTTCTTT. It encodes CSVETAKNTEAFF.

The DNA for the CDR3 is TGTGCCAGCAGGTCGGGACAGGGGGTGAACACTGAAGCTTTCTTT. Translated: CASRSGQGVNTEAFF. This chain joins TRBV2 and TRBJ1-1; 11 nucleotides line up with TRBD1. This CDR3 comprises 15 residues. Germline CDR1 and CDR2: SNHLY and FYNNEI. V lost 6 bases, J lost 0 bases, and 3 bases stayed unmatched.

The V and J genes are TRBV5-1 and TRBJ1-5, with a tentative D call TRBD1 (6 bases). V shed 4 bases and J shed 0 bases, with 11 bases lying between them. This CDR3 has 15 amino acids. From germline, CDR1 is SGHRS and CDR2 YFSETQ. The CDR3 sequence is CASSPTGYSNQPQHF. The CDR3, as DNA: TGCGCCAGCAGCCCGACAGGATATAGCAATCAGCCCCAGCATTTT.

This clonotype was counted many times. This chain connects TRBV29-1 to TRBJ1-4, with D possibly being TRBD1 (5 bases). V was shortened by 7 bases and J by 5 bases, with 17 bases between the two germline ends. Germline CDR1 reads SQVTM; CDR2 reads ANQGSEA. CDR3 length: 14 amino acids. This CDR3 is CSGRRAGGNEKLFF. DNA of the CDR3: TGCAGCGGACGCAGGGCGGGGGGGAATGAAAAACTGTTTTTT.

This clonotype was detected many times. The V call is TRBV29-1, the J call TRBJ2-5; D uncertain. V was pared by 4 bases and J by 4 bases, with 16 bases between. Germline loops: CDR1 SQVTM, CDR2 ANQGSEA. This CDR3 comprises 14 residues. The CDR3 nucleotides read TGCAGCGTTGCGGGCGGAGCCCTTGGAGAGACCCAGTACTTC. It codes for CSVAGGALGETQYF.

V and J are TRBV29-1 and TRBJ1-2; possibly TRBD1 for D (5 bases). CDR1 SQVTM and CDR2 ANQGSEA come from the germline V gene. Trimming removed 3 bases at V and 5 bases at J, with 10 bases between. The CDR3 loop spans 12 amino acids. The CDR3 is CSVEGRGYGYTF. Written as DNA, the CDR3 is TGCAGCGTTGAGGGGAGGGGATATGGCTACACCTTC.

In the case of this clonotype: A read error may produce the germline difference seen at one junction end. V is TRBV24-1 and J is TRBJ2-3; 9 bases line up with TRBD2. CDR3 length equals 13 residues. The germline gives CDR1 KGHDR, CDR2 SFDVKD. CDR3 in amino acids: CATAGTSNDPPIF. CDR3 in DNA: TGTGCCACCGCGGGGACTAGCAACGACCCCCCTATCTTT.

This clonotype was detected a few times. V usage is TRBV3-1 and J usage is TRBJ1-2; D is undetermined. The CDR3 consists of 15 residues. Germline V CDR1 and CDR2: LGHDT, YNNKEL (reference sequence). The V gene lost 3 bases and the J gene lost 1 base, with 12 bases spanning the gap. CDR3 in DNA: TGTGCCAGCAGCCATTCGGCAGGAAATAACTATGGCTACACCTTC. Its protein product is CASSHSAGNNYGYTF.

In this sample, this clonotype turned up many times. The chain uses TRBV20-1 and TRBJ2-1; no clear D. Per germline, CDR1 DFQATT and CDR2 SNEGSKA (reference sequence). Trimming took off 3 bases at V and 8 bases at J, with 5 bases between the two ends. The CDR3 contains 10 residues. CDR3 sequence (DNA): TGCAGTGCTAGCTTCGATGAGCAGTTCTTC. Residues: CSASFDEQFF.

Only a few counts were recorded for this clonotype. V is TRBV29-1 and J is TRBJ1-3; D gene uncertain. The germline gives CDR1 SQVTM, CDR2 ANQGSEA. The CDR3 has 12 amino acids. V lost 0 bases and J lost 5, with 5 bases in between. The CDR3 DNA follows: TGCAGCGTTGAAGAGGGCAGAAACACCATATATTTT. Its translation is CSVEEGRNTIYF.